The 20 T cell receptor beta chains presented below share a single source sample, sequenced in a study of T cell repertoires in cytomegalovirus infection. TCRdb processed the reads anew with MiXCR; each CDR3 protein has one entry. The profile shows about 700,000 distinct CDR3 sequences, around 31% of them singletons. Antigens for these TCRs are unknown. Sequenced material: cultured PBMCs, taken from culture after CMV antigen stimulation. These receptors were collected from a human donor in good health (CMV status not recorded). Some clones in this sample may be carry-over from other donors' samples.

This clonotype was detected many times. This chain joins TRBV7-8 and TRBJ1-1; D gene ambiguous. The V and J ends lost 7 bases and 5 bases respectively, with 17 bases between them. The length of the CDR3 is 14 residues. Per the germline V gene, CDR1 is SGHVS and CDR2 is FQNEAQ. The CDR3 here is CASTSERVWTEAFF. CDR3 DNA sequence: TGTGCCAGCACCAGTGAAAGGGTATGGACTGAAGCTTTCTTT.

This clonotype has a handful of counts. The rearrangement uses TRBV2 and TRBJ2-1; perhaps TRBD1 as D (6 bases). The CDR3 runs 14 residues. In germline, CDR1 is SNHLY, CDR2 FYNNEI. Trimming stripped 6 bases from V and 7 bases from J, with 16 bases between. The CDR3 loop reads CASSDQGRVNEQFF. CDR3 bases: TGTGCCAGCAGCGACCAGGGGCGGGTTAATGAGCAGTTCTTC.

In its sample, this clonotype was seen once. At one end, the junction sequence differs from germline, possibly due to a read error. The chain carries TRBV12-3 or TRBV12-4 and TRBJ2-6, with TRBD2 matching over 7 bases. The CDR3 runs to 13 residues. The CDR3 bases are TGTGCCAGCAGTGAACCTCCGGGACTACCTCTCTCTTTC. Its protein product is CASSEPPGLPLSF.

The chain has TRBV19 and TRBJ1-3; possible D gene TRBD1, 5 bases. The ends were cut back, 3 bases at V and 0 bases at J, with 9 bases in the middle. The CDR3 loop spans 15 amino acids. Per germline, CDR1 LNHDA and CDR2 SQIVND (reference sequence). The CDR3 loop reads CASSIVTGSGNTIYF. CDR3 bases: TGTGCCAGTAGTATTGTTACAGGCTCTGGAAACACCATATATTTT.

This rearrangement joins TRBV7-2 to TRBJ2-2, with D uncertain. Per the germline V gene, CDR1 is SGHTA and CDR2 is FQGNSA. Trimming cost V 5 bases and J 3 bases, with 10 bases left between them. This CDR3 has 14 amino acids. In DNA, the CDR3 is TGTGCCAGCAGCGAACGGGTCTACACCGGGGAGCTGTTTTTT. Its protein product is CASSERVYTGELFF.

This clonotype turned up a few times. V gene TRBV20-1 combines with J gene TRBJ2-7; no clear D. The germline V gene has CDR1 DFQATT and CDR2 SNEGSKA (reference sequence). The CDR3 has 12 amino acids. V was pared by 5 bases and J by 1 base, with 9 bases between. In DNA, the CDR3 is TGCAGTGCTTCTCTACTTTCCTACGAGCAGTACTTC. Encoded protein: CSASLLSYEQYF.

J is TRBJ2-3 and V is TRBV10-3; 10 nucleotides line up with TRBD1. V lost 2 bases and J lost 3; bases outside the gene matches: 2. This CDR3 region has 15 residues. Germline V CDR1 and CDR2: ENHRY, SYGVKD. Written as DNA, the CDR3 is TGTGCCATCAGTGAGCGACAGGGGGCTACAGATACGCAGTATTTT. Protein sequence: CAISERQGATDTQYF.

This clonotype has only a few counts. V gene TRBV7-6 combines with J gene TRBJ2-1, with D possibly TRBD2 on 7 matching bases. Germline V gene lookup returns CDR1 SGHVS and CDR2 FNYEAQ. This CDR3 spans 15 amino acids. Trimming took off 5 bases at V and 3 bases at J, with 14 bases between the two ends. CDR3 in amino acids: CASSQGGDGYNEQFF. In nucleotides, the CDR3 is TGTGCCAGCAGCCAAGGGGGGGACGGCTACAATGAGCAGTTCTTC.

This clonotype was observed many times. The chain has TRBV11-2 and TRBJ1-5; D may be TRBD1 (5 bases). The CDR3 extends over 13 amino acids. The V end lost 3 bases, the J end lost 7 bases, and 10 bases lay between the germline ends. The germline gives CDR1 SGHAT, CDR2 FQNNGV. This CDR3 is CASSFSGTQPQHF. The CDR3 coding sequence is TGTGCCAGCAGCTTTTCGGGGACCCAGCCCCAGCATTTT.

This clonotype was recorded many times. The chain recombines TRBV19 with TRBJ2-1; 9 positions match TRBD2. The junction had 1 base not matched to a gene; V was cut back by 4 bases and J by 3 bases. Germline CDR1 reads LNHDA; CDR2 reads SQIVND (reference sequence). The length of the CDR3 is 14 residues. CDR3 region: CASSRLAVYNEQFF. CDR3 coding DNA: TGTGCCAGTAGTAGACTAGCGGTCTACAATGAGCAGTTCTTC. The entire variable domain, with the rest obtained from reference TRBV19 and TRBJ2-1, is as follows: DGGITQSPKYLFRKEGQNVTLSCEQNLNHDAMYWYRQDPGQGLRLIYYSQIVNDFQKGDIAEGYSVSREKKESFPLTVTSAQKNPTAFYLCASSRLAVYNEQFFGPGTRLTVL.

V gene TRBV10-3 combines with J gene TRBJ2-7, with D perhaps TRBD2 (5 bases). Trimming removed 2 bases from V and 6 bases from J, with 14 bases in between. The CDR3 extends over 14 amino acids. CDR1 and CDR2 from the germline V gene are ENHRY and SYGVKD. CDR3 DNA sequence: TGTGCCATCAGTGAGAGCGGCCTGAAAAGCGAGCAGTACTTC. Protein: CAISESGLKSEQYF.

This clonotype came up once. The gene calls are TRBV4-2 and TRBJ2-5, with 14 bases identical to TRBD2. The CDR3 runs to 16 residues. V lost 3 bases, J lost 0 bases, and 0 bases stayed unmatched. Germline loops: CDR1 LGHNA, CDR2 YNFKEQ. CDR3 protein: CASSQGLAGDQETQYF. The CDR3 bases are TGTGCCAGCAGCCAGGGACTAGCGGGGGACCAAGAGACCCAGTACTTC.

This chain connects TRBV7-2 to TRBJ1-2, with D maybe TRBD1 (6 bases). This CDR3 is 13 amino acids long. Looked up from germline, CDR1 is SGHTA and CDR2 is FQGNSA. The V gene lost 6 bases and the J gene lost 3 bases, with 11 bases spanning the gap. The CDR3 coding sequence is TGTGCCAGCAGGGATACAGGGTACTATGGCTACACCTTC. Amino acids: CASRDTGYYGYTF.

The rearrangement joins TRBV3-1 to TRBJ1-4; D is ambiguous. CDR3 length: 13 amino acids. The V gene's germline CDR1 is LGHDT and CDR2 YNNKEL (reference sequence). The V gene lost 6 bases and the J gene lost 10 bases, with 15 bases spanning the gap. The CDR3 DNA is TGTGCCAGCAGTCGACTAGACGGCGGAAAACTGTTTTTT. Its protein is CASSRLDGGKLFF.

This clonotype was seen more than once but under ten times. The chain links TRBV18 to TRBJ1-1; D call uncertain. Germline-derived CDR1 and CDR2 are KGHSH and LQKENI. The CDR3 runs 16 residues. V was shortened by 0 bases and J by 0 bases, with 11 bases between the two germline ends. The CDR3 bases are TGTGCCAGCTCACCACCTTTGCCCGGGTTGAACACTGAAGCTTTCTTT. Residues: CASSPPLPGLNTEAFF.

The V gene is TRBV10-3, the J gene TRBJ2-1; D tentatively fits TRBD1 or TRBD2 (5 bases each). Germline V gene lookup returns CDR1 ENHRY and CDR2 SYGVKD. The ends were cut back, 0 bases at V and 2 bases at J, with 11 bases in the middle. This CDR3 region has 16 residues. The CDR3 DNA is TGTGCCATCAGTGAGTCGGGGCGGGCTACCTACAATGAGCAGTTCTTC. Amino acids: CAISESGRATYNEQFF.

This clonotype has a count of ten or more. The J gene is TRBJ2-1, the V gene TRBV7-8; the D call may be TRBD1 or TRBD2 (5 bases each). The germline gives CDR1 SGHVS, CDR2 FQNEAQ. The CDR3 runs 14 residues. Between the trimmed V and J ends, which lost 5 bases and 7 bases, there was a span of 15 bases. DNA of the CDR3: TGTGCCAGCAGCCCGGGACGCATAACGAATGAGCAGTTCTTC. It codes for CASSPGRITNEQFF. The whole variable domain, filled in from reference TRBV7-8 and TRBJ2-1, reads GAGVSQSPRYKVAKRGQDVALRCDPISGHVSLFWYQQALGQGPEFLTYFQNEAQLDKSGLPSDRFFAERPEGSVSTLKIQRTQQEDSAVYLCASSPGRITNEQFFGPGTRLTVL.

The V and J genes are TRBV7-6 and TRBJ1-3, with D perhaps TRBD1 (6 bases). Trimming took 5 bases from V and 5 from J, leaving 16 bases between them. This CDR3 has 15 residues. CDR1 is SGHVS and CDR2 is FNYEAQ in the germline V gene. The CDR3 DNA follows: TGTGCCAGCAGCCCCGGGGGCTCATCTCGAAACACCATATATTTT. Translation gives CASSPGGSSRNTIYF.

The V and J genes are TRBV4-1 and TRBJ2-7, with TRBD1 identical over 7 bases. The V segment lost 0 bases and the J segment 9 bases; nucleotides outside the gene matches: 14. The CDR3 totals 16 residues. Per the germline V gene, CDR1 is MGHRA and CDR2 is YSYEKL. The CDR3 DNA reads TGCGCCAGCAGCCAAGAAGGACAGAACAGGGGCTCGGTGCAGTACTTC. Residues: CASSQEGQNRGSVQYF.

This clonotype was picked up one time. The V gene is TRBV18, the J gene TRBJ2-7; TRBD2 matches at 7 bases. Per the germline V gene, CDR1 is KGHSH and CDR2 is LQKENI. The CDR3 totals 15 residues. With 6 bases clipped from V and 0 bases from J, the junction kept 8 bases outside the gene matches. The CDR3 sequence is CASSSGTPVSYEQYF. The CDR3 DNA reads TGTGCCAGCTCGAGCGGGACCCCTGTCTCCTACGAGCAGTACTTC.